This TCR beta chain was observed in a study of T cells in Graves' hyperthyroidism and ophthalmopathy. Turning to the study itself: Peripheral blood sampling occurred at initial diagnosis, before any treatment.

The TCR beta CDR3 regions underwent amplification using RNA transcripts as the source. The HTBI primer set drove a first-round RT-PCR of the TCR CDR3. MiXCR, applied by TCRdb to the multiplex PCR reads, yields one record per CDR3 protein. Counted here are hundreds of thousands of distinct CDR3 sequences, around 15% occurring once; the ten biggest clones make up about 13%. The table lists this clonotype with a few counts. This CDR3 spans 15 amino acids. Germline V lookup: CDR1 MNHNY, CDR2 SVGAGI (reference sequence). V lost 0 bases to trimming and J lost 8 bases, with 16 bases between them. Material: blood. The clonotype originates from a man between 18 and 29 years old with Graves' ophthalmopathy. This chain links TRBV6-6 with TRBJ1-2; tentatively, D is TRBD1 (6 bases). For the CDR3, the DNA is TGTGCCAGCAGTTACTCGGGGCAGGGGCGAGTAGGCTACACCTTC. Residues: CASSYSGQGRVGYTF.